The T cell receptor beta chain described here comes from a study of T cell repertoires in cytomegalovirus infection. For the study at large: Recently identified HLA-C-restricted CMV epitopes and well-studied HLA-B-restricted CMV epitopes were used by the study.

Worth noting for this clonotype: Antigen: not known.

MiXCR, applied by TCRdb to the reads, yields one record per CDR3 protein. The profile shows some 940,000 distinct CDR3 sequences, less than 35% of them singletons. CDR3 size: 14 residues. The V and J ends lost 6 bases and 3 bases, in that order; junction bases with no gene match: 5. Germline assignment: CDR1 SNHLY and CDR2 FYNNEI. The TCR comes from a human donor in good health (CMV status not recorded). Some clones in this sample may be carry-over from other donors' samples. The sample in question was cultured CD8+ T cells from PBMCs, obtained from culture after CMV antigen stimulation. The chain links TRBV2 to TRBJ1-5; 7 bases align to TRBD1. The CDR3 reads CASRRRGPNQPQHF. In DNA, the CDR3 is TGTGCCAGCAGACGAAGGGGGCCCAATCAGCCCCAGCATTTT.